One and the same sample provided the 19 T cell receptor beta chains below, sequenced in a study of control samples from healthy donors and cancer patients. Method: immunoSEQ multiplex PCR; TCRdb's copy keeps in-frame clones and lacks some. The table has around 90,000 clones, roughly 84% seen once; the top ten hold roughly 2.1%. The sample comprised blood. Receptor source: a woman in her thirties or forties in good health.

J is TRBJ2-5 and V is TRBV7-2, with 7 positions matching TRBD2. The length of the CDR3 is 16 residues. J was trimmed by 5 bases and V by 4 bases; bases with no gene match: 13. Germline V gene data show CDR1 as SGHTA and CDR2 as FQGNSA. The CDR3 sequence: CASSSQIGLGGETQYF. CDR3 in DNA: TGTGCCAGCAGCTCCCAGATTGGGCTGGGAGGGGAGACCCAGTACTTC. Full variable domain (remainder filled in from reference TRBV7-2 and TRBJ2-5): GAGVSQSPSNKVTEKGKDVELRCDPISGHTALYWYRQSLGQGLEFLIYFQGNSAPDKSGLPSDRFSAERTGGSVSTLTIQRTQQEDSAVYLCASSSQIGLGGETQYFGPGTRLLVL.

The J gene is TRBJ2-2, the V gene TRBV7-3; a possible D gene is TRBD1 (5 bases). Trimming cost V 5 bases and J 4 bases, with 14 bases left between them. CDR3 length: 15 residues. Germline lookup yields CDR1 SGHTA and CDR2 FQGTGA. The CDR3 sequence is CASSPLGAGTGELFF. In nucleotides, the CDR3 is TGTGCCAGCAGCCCCCTTGGGGCCGGCACCGGGGAGCTGTTTTTT.

The chain carries TRBV21-1 and TRBJ1-1. TRBV21-1 is listed as a pseudogene. There are 16 residues in the CDR3. CDR3 DNA: TGTGCCAGCAGCTGGGGTATAGCTACAATTCGCACTGAAGCTTTCTTT. It translates to CASSWGIATIRTEAFF.

The chain employs TRBV7-9 and TRBJ1-2, with D unresolved. Germline-derived CDR1 and CDR2 are SEHNR and FQNEAQ (reference sequence). The V and J ends lost 5 bases and 4 bases respectively, with 5 bases between them. The length of the CDR3 is 11 residues. CDR3 residues: CASSNSYGYTF. Here the CDR3 DNA reads TGTGCCAGCAGCAATAGCTATGGCTACACCTTC.

This chain's CDR3 is CASSLAGGTYNEQFF. CDR3 DNA sequence: TGTGCCAGCAGCTTAGCAGGGGGTACCTACAATGAGCAGTTCTTC. The rearrangement uses TRBV7-2 and TRBJ2-1, with D maybe TRBD1 (6 bases). The V end was cut by 0 bases, the J end by 2 bases, with 8 bases between. CDR1 is SGHTA and CDR2 is FQGNSA in the germline V gene. There are 15 residues in the CDR3.

V is TRBV6-2 or TRBV6-3 and J is TRBJ2-7, with 7 nucleotides matching TRBD2. The CDR3 is made up of 14 amino acids. J gave up 5 bases and V 0 bases, and 4 bases lay outside the gene matches. Germline values: CDR1 MNHEY, CDR2 SVGEGT. In DNA form, the CDR3 reads TGTGCCAGCAGTTACTCTGGCGGGGGAAACGAGCAGTACTTC. It translates to CASSYSGGGNEQYF.

J is TRBJ2-1 and V is TRBV19, with a possible D match to TRBD1 (5 bases). The CDR3 runs 13 residues. V was pared by 5 bases and J by 5 bases, with 10 bases between. The germline V gene encodes CDR1 LNHDA and CDR2 SQIVND (reference sequence). The CDR3 bases are TGTGCCAGTAGTTTCCAGGGAAACAATGAGCAGTTCTTC. Translating it yields CASSFQGNNEQFF.

Only a few counts were recorded for this clone. The CDR3 here is CATSDFAPNQGEQYF. The CDR3 nucleotides are TGTGCCACCAGTGATTTCGCGCCTAACCAGGGCGAGCAGTACTTC. V is TRBV24-1 and J is TRBJ2-7; maybe TRBD1 (5 bases). This CDR3 has 15 amino acids. Germline lookup yields CDR1 KGHDR and CDR2 SFDVKD. Trimming removed 1 base from V and 6 bases from J, with 15 bases in between.

The chain has TRBV27 and TRBJ1-5, with D perhaps matching TRBD1 (6 bases). V was trimmed by 6 bases and J by 7 bases, leaving 25 bases between them. CDR1 and CDR2 (germline): MNHEY, SMNVEV (reference sequence). The CDR3 length is 17 residues. The CDR3 is CASSPATGGARGQPQHF. As DNA, the CDR3 is TGTGCCAGCAGCCCAGCCACGGGGGGCGCGCGGGGACAGCCCCAGCATTTT.

The J gene is TRBJ1-4, the V gene TRBV5-6; perhaps TRBD1 as D (5 bases). The V gene lost 5 bases and the J gene lost 8 bases, with 16 bases spanning the gap. The CDR3 sequence is 14 residues long. CDR1 and CDR2 (germline): SGHDT, YYEEEE. The CDR3 is CASSGDGRGEKLFF. The CDR3 nucleotides read TGTGCCAGCAGTGGGGACGGGCGAGGCGAAAAACTGTTTTTT. Together with reference TRBV5-6 and TRBJ1-4, the CDR3 gives the full variable domain: DAGVTQSPTHLIKTRGQQVTLRCSPKSGHDTVSWYQQALGQGPQFIFQYYEEEERQRGNFPDRFSGHQFPNYSSELNVNALLLGDSALYLCASSGDGRGEKLFFGSGTQLSVL.

The sample holds a few counts of this clone. The rearrangement links TRBV7-2 to TRBJ2-3, with TRBD2 as a possible D gene (6 bases). The CDR3 contains 16 residues. Trimming took off 1 base at V and 4 bases at J, with 15 bases between the two ends. Looked up from germline, CDR1 is SGHTA and CDR2 is FQGNSA. The CDR3 is CASSLGGIGGSDTQYF. The CDR3 DNA reads TGTGCCAGCAGCTTAGGAGGGATCGGGGGATCAGATACGCAGTATTTT.

V and J are TRBV7-2 and TRBJ2-7; TRBD2 might be the D (6 bases). The CDR3 spans 14 residues. Germline lookup yields CDR1 SGHTA and CDR2 FQGNSA. Trimming took off 2 bases at V and 5 bases at J, with 13 bases between the two ends. CDR3 in DNA: TGTGCCAGCAGCTTAATCGGGCCGGGGGACGAGCAGTACTTC. Amino acid sequence: CASSLIGPGDEQYF.

V usage is TRBV7-2 and J usage is TRBJ1-1; D remains unclear. Per germline, CDR1 SGHTA and CDR2 FQGNSA. Trimming left V 1 base short and J 1 base short, with 7 bases between. This CDR3 region has 14 residues. This CDR3 is CASSLVRTNTEAFF. The DNA of the CDR3 is TGTGCCAGCAGCTTAGTGCGTACGAACACTGAAGCTTTCTTT.

This chain uses TRBV18 with TRBJ1-1; D might be TRBD1 (6 bases). The germline V gene has CDR1 KGHSH and CDR2 LQKENI. The CDR3 sequence is 13 residues long. Trimming removed 2 bases from V and 10 bases from J, with 14 bases in between. The CDR3 DNA is TGTGCCAGCTCACCAGGGGACATGGGGGGAGCTTTCTTT. Protein: CASSPGDMGGAFF.

This chain uses TRBV15 with TRBJ2-1; D remains ambiguous. The CDR3 covers 16 residues. V lost 5 bases and J lost 0, with 14 bases in between. The germline CDR1 and CDR2 sequences are LNHNV and YYDKDF (reference sequence). DNA of the CDR3: TGTGCCACCAGCCCCGAGTTGGGTCACTCCTACAATGAGCAGTTCTTC. This codes for CATSPELGHSYNEQFF.

V and J are TRBV15 and TRBJ2-1, with 12 bases aligning to TRBD1. V was clipped by 3 bases and J by 5 bases; unmatched bases: 5. The CDR3 totals 16 residues. Germline assignment: CDR1 LNHNV and CDR2 YYDKDF (reference sequence). CDR3 nucleotide sequence: TGTGCCACCAGCAGGGGAGGGACAGGGGGCCACAATGAGCAGTTCTTC. It translates to CATSRGGTGGHNEQFF.

The chain is built from TRBV3-1 (or the pseudogene TRBV3-2) and TRBJ2-7; 8 bases are shared with TRBD1. The CDR3 covers 13 residues. V was pared by 1 base and J by 7 bases, with 3 bases of the junction left unmatched. Germline values: CDR1 LGHDT, CDR2 YNNKEL (reference sequence). The CDR3 nucleotides are TGTGCCAGCAGCCAAGGGACAGGGCGGGAGCAGTACTTC. Translating gives CASSQGTGREQYF.

This clone was seen only once. This chain links TRBV7-2 with TRBJ2-7; 8 bases line up with TRBD2. The CDR3 contains 13 residues. Trimming removed 7 bases from V and 7 bases from J; junction bases left unmatched: 9. Germline-derived CDR1 and CDR2 are SGHTA and FQGNSA. The CDR3 region is CASKGRGGGEQYF. The CDR3 nucleotides read TGTGCCAGCAAAGGCCGGGGGGGCGGGGAGCAGTACTTC.

This chain connects TRBV12-5 to TRBJ1-1, with 8 bases that match TRBD1. J gave up 1 base and V 3 bases, and 1 base lay outside the gene matches. This CDR3 has 14 residues. Germline CDR1 is LGHNT and CDR2 is FRNRAP. CDR3 protein: CASGFGQGNTEAFF. The CDR3 nucleotides read TGTGCTAGTGGTTTCGGACAGGGGAACACTGAAGCTTTCTTT.